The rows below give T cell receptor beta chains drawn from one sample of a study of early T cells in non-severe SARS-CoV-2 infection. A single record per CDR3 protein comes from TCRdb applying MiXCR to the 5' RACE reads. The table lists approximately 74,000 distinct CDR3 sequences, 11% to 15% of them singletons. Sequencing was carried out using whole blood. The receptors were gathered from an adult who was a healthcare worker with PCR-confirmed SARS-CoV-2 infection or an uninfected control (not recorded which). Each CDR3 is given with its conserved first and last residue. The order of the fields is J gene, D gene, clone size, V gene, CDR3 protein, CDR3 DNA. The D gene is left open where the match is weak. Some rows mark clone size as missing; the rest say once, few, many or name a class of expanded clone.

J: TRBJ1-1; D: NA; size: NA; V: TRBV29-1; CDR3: CSAEGGKNTEAFF; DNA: TGCAGCGCGGAGGGGGGAAAGAACACTGAAGCTTTCTTT
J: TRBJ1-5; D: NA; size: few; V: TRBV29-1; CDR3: CSAWGGEGQPQHF; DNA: TGCAGCGCCTGGGGAGGAGAAGGTCAGCCCCAGCATTTT
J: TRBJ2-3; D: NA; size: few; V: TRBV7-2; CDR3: CASSLDRKNTDTQYF; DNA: TGTGCCAGCAGCTTAGACAGGAAGAACACAGATACGCAGTATTTT
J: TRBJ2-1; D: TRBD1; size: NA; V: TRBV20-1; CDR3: CSALELGQGFNEQFF; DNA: TGCAGTGCCCTAGAATTGGGACAGGGGTTCAATGAGCAGTTCTTC
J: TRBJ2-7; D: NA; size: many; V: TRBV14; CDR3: CASSQIVSPYEQYF; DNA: TGTGCCAGCAGCCAAATAGTCAGCCCCTACGAGCAGTACTTC
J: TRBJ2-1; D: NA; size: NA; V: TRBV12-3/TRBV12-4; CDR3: CASSFSPRGAYNEQFF; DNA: TGTGCCAGCAGTTTTAGCCCCCGGGGGGCTTACAATGAGCAGTTCTTC
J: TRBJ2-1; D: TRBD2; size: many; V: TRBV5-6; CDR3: CASARGTSPPGRQFF; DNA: TGTGCCAGCGCCCGCGGGACTAGCCCACCTGGACGGCAGTTCTTC
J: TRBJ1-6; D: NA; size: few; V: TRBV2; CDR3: CASKPASYNSPLHF; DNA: TGTGCCAGCAAACCGGCCTCCTATAATTCACCCCTCCACTTT
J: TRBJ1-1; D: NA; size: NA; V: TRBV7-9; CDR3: CASSPDSRIAAFF; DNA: TGTGCCAGCAGTCCAGACAGCCGGATAGCCGCTTTCTTT
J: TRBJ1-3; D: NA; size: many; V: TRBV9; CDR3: CASSRSLENTIYF; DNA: TGTGCCAGCAGTCGTAGTCTGGAAAACACCATATATTTT
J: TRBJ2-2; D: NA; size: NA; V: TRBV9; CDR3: CASSPQRNTGELFF; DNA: TGTGCCAGCAGTCCGCAGAGGAACACCGGGGAGCTGTTTTTT
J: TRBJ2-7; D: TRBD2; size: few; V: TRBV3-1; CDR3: CASSQREAYEQYF; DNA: TGTGCCAGCAGCCAACGGGAGGCCTACGAGCAGTACTTC
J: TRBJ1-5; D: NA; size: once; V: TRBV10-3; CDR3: CAISESGGDGQPQHF; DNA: TGTGCCATCAGTGAGTCAGGGGGAGATGGTCAGCCCCAGCATTTT
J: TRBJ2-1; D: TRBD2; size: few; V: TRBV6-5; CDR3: CASSHRAGTRKIGEQFF; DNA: TGTGCCAGCAGCCATAGAGCCGGGACTAGGAAAATTGGGGAGCAGTTCTTC
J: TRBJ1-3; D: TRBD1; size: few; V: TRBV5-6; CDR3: CASSFWGTVSGNTIYF; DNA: TGTGCCAGCAGCTTCTGGGGGACAGTCTCTGGAAACACCATATATTTT
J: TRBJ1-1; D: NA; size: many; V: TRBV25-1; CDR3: CASNRRGGTEAFF; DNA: TGTGCCAGCAATAGGCGGGGTGGCACTGAAGCTTTCTTT
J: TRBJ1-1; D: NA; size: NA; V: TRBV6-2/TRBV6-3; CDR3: CASRAGQTLGEAFF; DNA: TGTGCCAGCAGGGCCGGACAGACCCTAGGAGAAGCTTTCTTT
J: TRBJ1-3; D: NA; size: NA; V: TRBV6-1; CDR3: CASHSSGNTIYF; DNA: TGTGCCAGCCACAGCTCTGGAAACACCATATATTTT
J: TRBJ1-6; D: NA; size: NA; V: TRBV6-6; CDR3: CASLGLPNSPLHF; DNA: TGTGCCAGCCTTGGACTGCCTAATTCACCCCTCCACTTT
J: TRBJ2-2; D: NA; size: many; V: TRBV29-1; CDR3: CSVYDLTGELFF; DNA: TGCAGCGTGTACGATCTCACCGGGGAGCTGTTTTTT
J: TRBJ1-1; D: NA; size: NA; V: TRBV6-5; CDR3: CASSYTSSGTPTEAFF; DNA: TGTGCCAGCAGTTACACATCATCCGGGACACCGACTGAAGCTTTCTTT
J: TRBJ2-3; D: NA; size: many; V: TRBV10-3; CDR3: CASTGTATDTQYF; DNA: TGTGCCAGCACCGGGACGGCCACAGATACGCAGTATTTT
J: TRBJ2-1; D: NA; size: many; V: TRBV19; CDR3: CASSTSPAEQFF; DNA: TGTGCCAGTAGTACTAGCCCCGCTGAGCAGTTCTTC
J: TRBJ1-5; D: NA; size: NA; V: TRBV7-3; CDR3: CASSPQVGVGQPQHF; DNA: TGTGCCAGCAGCCCTCAGGTGGGGGTAGGTCAGCCCCAGCATTTT
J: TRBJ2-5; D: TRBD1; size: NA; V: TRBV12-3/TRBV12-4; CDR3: CASSYTGGETQYF; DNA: TGTGCCAGCAGCTACACAGGGGGCGAGACCCAGTACTTC
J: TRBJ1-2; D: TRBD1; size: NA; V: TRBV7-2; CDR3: CASSLAGTENYGYTF; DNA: TGTGCCAGCAGCTTAGCGGGGACAGAGAACTATGGCTACACCTTC
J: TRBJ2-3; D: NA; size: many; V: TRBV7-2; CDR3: CASSLAGGTDTQYF; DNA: TGTGCCAGCAGCTTAGCGGGGGGCACAGATACGCAGTATTTT
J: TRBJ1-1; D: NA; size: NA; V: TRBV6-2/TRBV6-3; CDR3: CASSYNPGGVNTEAFF; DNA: TGTGCCAGCAGTTACAACCCGGGGGGGGTGAACACTGAAGCTTTCTTT
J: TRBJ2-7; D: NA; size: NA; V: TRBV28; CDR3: CASSFALKDYEQYF; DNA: TGTGCCAGCAGTTTCGCCCTGAAGGACTACGAGCAGTACTTC
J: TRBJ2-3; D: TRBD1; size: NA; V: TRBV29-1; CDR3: CSAMTGGNTDTQYF; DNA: TGCAGCGCAATGACAGGGGGTAACACAGATACGCAGTATTTT